These 10 T cell receptor beta chains were sequenced from one sample in a study of blood T cell repertoires in COVID-19. Assay used: immunoSEQ multiplex PCR; TCRdb lists only in-frame clones, some missing. Among about 140,000 clones, approximately 86% were seen once, and the ten largest hold 1.5% to 1.7%. The sample was peripheral blood. The receptors come from a woman aged 55-70 years with acute or convalescent COVID-19.

The gene calls are TRBV6-6 and TRBJ1-5; unclear D gene. Germline V gene data show CDR1 as MNHNY and CDR2 as SVGAGI (reference sequence). The germline V and J ends were trimmed by 5 bases and 2 bases, with 7 bases remaining between them. The CDR3 consists of 13 residues. This CDR3 is CASSTVGNQPQHF. The CDR3 nucleotides are TGTGCCAGCAGTACGGTTGGCAATCAGCCCCAGCATTTT.

This clone came up once. This rearrangement joins TRBV10-3 to TRBJ2-7; 8 bases agree with TRBD2. The V segment lost 3 bases and the J segment 7 bases; nucleotides outside the gene matches: 8. The CDR3 loop spans 14 amino acids. Germline CDR1 ENHRY, CDR2 SYGVKD. The CDR3 DNA reads as TGTGCCATCAGTGACCATAGCGGGGCTAAAGAGCAGTACTTC. It yields the protein CAISDHSGAKEQYF.

The gene calls are TRBV27 and TRBJ1-5; D might be TRBD1 (5 bases). V gave up 1 base and J gave up 6 bases, with 7 bases separating them. CDR1 is MNHEY and CDR2 is SMNVEV in the germline V gene (reference sequence). The CDR3 extends over 13 amino acids. As DNA, the CDR3 is TGTGCCAGCAGTTTATGGGGCGGTCAGCCCCAGCATTTT. As protein: CASSLWGGQPQHF.

The V gene is TRBV28, the J gene TRBJ1-1; possibly TRBD1 for D (5 bases). Per the germline V gene, CDR1 is MDHEN and CDR2 is SYDVKM. The V gene lost 7 bases and the J gene lost 5 bases, with 11 bases spanning the gap. The CDR3 contains 12 residues. The CDR3 DNA reads as TGTGCCAGCATTCATCAGGGTACTGAAGCTTTCTTT. Its protein is CASIHQGTEAFF. Filled out from reference TRBV28 and TRBJ1-1, the complete variable domain reads DVKVTQSSRYLVKRTGEKVFLECVQDMDHENMFWYRQDPGLGLRLIYFSYDVKMKEKGDIPEGYSVSREKKERFSLILESASTNQTSMYLCASIHQGTEAFFGQGTRLTVV.

The rearrangement links TRBV6-2 or TRBV6-3 to TRBJ2-3; TRBD2 matches 7 bases. Losses at the gene ends were 2 bases for V and 2 bases for J; bases not matched to a gene: 7. The CDR3 length is 16 residues. Germline values: CDR1 MNHEY, CDR2 SVGEGT. CDR3 nucleotide sequence: TGTGCCAGCAGTTACGCTTCTGCGGGGGACACAGATACGCAGTATTTT. This codes for CASSYASAGDTDTQYF.

The chain links TRBV28 to TRBJ1-2; tentative D call: TRBD1 (6 bases). The CDR3 sequence is 12 residues long. V was shortened by 9 bases and J by 7 bases, with 15 bases between the two germline ends. Per the germline V gene, CDR1 is MDHEN and CDR2 is SYDVKM. CDR3 in amino acids: CASSWGGSGYTF. The CDR3 coding sequence is TGTGCCAGTTCGTGGGGGGGCAGTGGCTACACCTTC.

This chain links TRBV30 with TRBJ2-5; TRBD1 matches 7 bases. Losses at the gene ends were 5 bases for V and 2 bases for J; bases not matched to a gene: 2. The germline V gene encodes CDR1 GTSNPN and CDR2 SVGIG (reference sequence). This CDR3 spans 12 amino acids. The CDR3 DNA reads as TGTGCCTGGGACAGGGCACAAGAGACCCAGTACTTC. It yields the protein CAWDRAQETQYF.

The rearrangement joins TRBV28 to TRBJ1-2, with 8 bases fitting TRBD1. The junction had 6 bases not matched to a gene; V was cut back by 6 bases and J by 3 bases. Germline loops: CDR1 MDHEN, CDR2 SYDVKM. The CDR3 spans 14 residues. CDR3 sequence: CASRAPGGHYGYTF. In DNA form, the CDR3 reads TGTGCCAGCAGAGCTCCAGGGGGCCACTATGGCTACACCTTC.

J is TRBJ1-5 and V is TRBV2; 9 bases line up with TRBD1. This CDR3 spans 16 amino acids. The V and J ends lost 6 bases and 0 bases, in that order; junction bases with no gene match: 6. Germline V gene lookup returns CDR1 SNHLY and CDR2 FYNNEI. This CDR3 is CASSLDRGFSNQPQHF. Here the CDR3 DNA reads TGTGCCAGCAGCCTCGACAGGGGGTTTAGCAATCAGCCCCAGCATTTT.

The chain is built from TRBV28 and TRBJ1-1; D possibly corresponds to TRBD1 (5 bases). V lost 2 bases and J lost 4, with 5 bases in between. Germline CDR1 MDHEN, CDR2 SYDVKM. CDR3 length: 12 amino acids. The CDR3 nucleotides are TGTGCCAGCAGTTTACAGGGCACTGAAGCTTTCTTT. Its translation: CASSLQGTEAFF.